This TCR beta chain was identified in a study of blood T cell repertoires in COVID-19. Turning to the study itself: Some COVID-19 samples were acute and others convalescent; all came from the United States, Italy and Spain.

The CDR3 totals 14 residues. Germline CDR1 GTSNPN, CDR2 SVGIG (reference sequence). Trimming removed 3 bases from V and 4 bases from J; junction bases left unmatched: 7. Data came from immunoSEQ multiplex PCR; TCRdb stores just in-frame clones and leaves some out. The sample holds around 20,000 clones, 70% to 90% seen once. V is TRBV30 and J is TRBJ1-1, with 8 bases aligning to TRBD1. Sequencing was carried out using peripheral blood. The TCR sequence derives from a man older than 75 with acute or convalescent COVID-19. As DNA, the CDR3 is TGTGCCTGGAGAGCCACAGGGGGGTTCACTGAAGCTTTCTTT. It codes for CAWRATGGFTEAFF.